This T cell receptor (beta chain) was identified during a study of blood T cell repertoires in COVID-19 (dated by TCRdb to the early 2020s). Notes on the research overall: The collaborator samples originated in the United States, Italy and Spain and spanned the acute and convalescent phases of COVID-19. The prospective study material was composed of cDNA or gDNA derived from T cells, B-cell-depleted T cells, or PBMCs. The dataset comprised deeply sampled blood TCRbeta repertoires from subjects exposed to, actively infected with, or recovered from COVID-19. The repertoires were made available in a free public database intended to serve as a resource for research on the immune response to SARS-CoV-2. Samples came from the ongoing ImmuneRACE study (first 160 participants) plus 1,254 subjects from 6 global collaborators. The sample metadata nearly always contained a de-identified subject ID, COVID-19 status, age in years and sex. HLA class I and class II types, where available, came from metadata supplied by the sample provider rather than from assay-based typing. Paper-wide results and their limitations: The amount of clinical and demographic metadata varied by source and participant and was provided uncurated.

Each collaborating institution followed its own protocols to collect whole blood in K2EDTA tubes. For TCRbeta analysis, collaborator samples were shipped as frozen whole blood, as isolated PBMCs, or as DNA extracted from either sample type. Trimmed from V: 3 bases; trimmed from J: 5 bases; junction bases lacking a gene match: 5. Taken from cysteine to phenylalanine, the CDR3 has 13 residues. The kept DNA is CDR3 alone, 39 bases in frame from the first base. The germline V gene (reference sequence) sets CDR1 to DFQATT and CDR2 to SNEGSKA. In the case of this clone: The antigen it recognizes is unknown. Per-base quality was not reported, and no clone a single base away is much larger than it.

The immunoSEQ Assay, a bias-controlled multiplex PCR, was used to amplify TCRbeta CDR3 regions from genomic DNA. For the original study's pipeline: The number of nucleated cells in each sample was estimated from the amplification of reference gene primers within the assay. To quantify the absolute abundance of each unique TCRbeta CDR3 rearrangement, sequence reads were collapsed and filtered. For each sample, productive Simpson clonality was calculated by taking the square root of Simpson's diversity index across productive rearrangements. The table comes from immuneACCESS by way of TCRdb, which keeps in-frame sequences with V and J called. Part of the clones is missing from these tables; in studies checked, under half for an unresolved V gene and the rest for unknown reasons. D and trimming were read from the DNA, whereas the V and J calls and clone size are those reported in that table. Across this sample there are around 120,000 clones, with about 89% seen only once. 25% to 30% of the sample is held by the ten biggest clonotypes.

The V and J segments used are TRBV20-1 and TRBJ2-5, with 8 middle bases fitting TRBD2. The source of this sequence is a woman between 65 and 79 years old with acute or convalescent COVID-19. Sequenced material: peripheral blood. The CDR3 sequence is CSASSGAAETQYF. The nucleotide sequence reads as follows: TGCAGTGCTAGTAGCGGGGCGGCGGAGACCCAGTACTTC.